The 30 T cell receptor beta chains presented below share a single source sample, sequenced in a study of early T cells in non-severe SARS-CoV-2 infection. TCRdb called the 5' RACE reads again in MiXCR, with one record for every CDR3 protein. The top ten hold approximately 4% of the sample, which has about 120,000 distinct CDR3 sequences, about 12% seen once. Sequencing was performed on whole blood, taken at baseline. These receptors originate from an adult who was a healthcare worker with PCR-confirmed SARS-CoV-2 infection or an uninfected control (not recorded which).

Ten or more counts support this clonotype. V is TRBV5-6 and J is TRBJ2-3; 9 bases fit TRBD1. V shed 6 bases, J shed 7 bases, and the junction held 9 bases outside the gene matches. CDR1 and CDR2 (germline): SGHDT, YYEEEE. This CDR3 contains 14 residues. The CDR3 is CASIDGTGLNTQYF. The CDR3 DNA reads as TGTGCCAGCATCGACGGGACAGGGCTAAATACGCAGTATTTT.

Only a few counts were recorded for this clonotype. The chain joins TRBV27 to TRBJ1-5; D may be TRBD1 (5 bases). Trimming removed 4 bases at V and 3 bases at J, with 10 bases between. CDR1 is MNHEY, CDR2 SMNVEV, per germline (reference sequence). The CDR3 is 14 amino acids. CDR3: CASSSGRANQPQHF. The DNA of the CDR3 is TGTGCCAGCAGTTCGGGACGGGCCAATCAGCCCCAGCATTTT.

This clonotype came up many times. The chain joins TRBV7-8 to TRBJ1-4; 8 bases are a match to TRBD1. Germline CDR1 SGHVS, CDR2 FQNEAQ. After removal of 4 bases from V and 0 bases from J, the junction contained 13 bases not matched to a gene. The length of the CDR3 is 19 residues. The CDR3 region is CASSSRGGQARSTNEKLFF. CDR3 sequence (DNA): TGTGCCAGCAGCTCCCGTGGGGGACAGGCCAGATCAACTAATGAAAAACTGTTTTTT.

This clonotype has a handful of counts. This sequence joins TRBV27 and TRBJ2-1, with TRBD2 as a possible D gene (6 bases). The CDR3 runs 15 residues. The V gene lost 3 bases and the J gene lost 3 bases, with 12 bases spanning the gap. The germline V gene encodes CDR1 MNHEY and CDR2 SMNVEV (reference sequence). CDR3 region: CASSFGQGGYNEQFF. The CDR3 DNA reads TGTGCCAGCAGTTTCGGGCAGGGAGGCTACAATGAGCAGTTCTTC.

V is TRBV6-1 and J is TRBJ2-7; D is undetermined. The germline gives CDR1 MNHNS, CDR2 SASEGT. Between the trimmed V and J ends, which lost 2 bases and 2 bases, there was a span of 10 bases. This CDR3 is 14 amino acids long. This CDR3 reads CASSEYSETYEQYF. The CDR3 region has the DNA TGTGCCAGCAGTGAATATTCTGAGACCTACGAGCAGTACTTC.

There are a few counts of this clonotype. The chain joins TRBV7-9 to TRBJ1-5, with D unclear. This CDR3 contains 15 residues. Germline CDR1 and CDR2: SEHNR and FQNEAQ (reference sequence). Trimming shortened V by 0 bases and J by 5 bases, and 11 bases separated the two germline ends. CDR3 bases: TGTGCCAGCAGCTTAGCGGGCAGTGGCCATCAGCCCCAGCATTTT. It is translated as CASSLAGSGHQPQHF.

J is TRBJ1-6 and V is TRBV30; D is perhaps TRBD1 (6 bases). Germline lookup yields CDR1 GTSNPN and CDR2 SVGIG (reference sequence). Trimming took 0 bases from V and 9 from J, leaving 15 bases between them. This CDR3 is 15 amino acids long. CDR3 nucleotide sequence: TGTGCCTGGAGTGTTTTCCTCAGGGGCCGTTCACCCCTCCACTTT. It is translated as CAWSVFLRGRSPLHF. Together with reference TRBV30 and TRBJ1-6, the CDR3 gives the full variable domain: SQTIHQWPATLVQPVGSPLSLECTVEGTSNPNLYWYRQAAGRGLQLLFYSVGIGQISSEVPQNLSASRPQDRQFILSSKKLLLSDSGFYLCAWSVFLRGRSPLHFGNGTRLTVT.

Ten or more counts support this clonotype. The chain is built from TRBV12-3 or TRBV12-4 and TRBJ2-1; D is possibly TRBD2 (6 bases). The length of the CDR3 is 14 residues. V lost 3 bases and J lost 2, with 8 bases in between. This chain's CDR3 is CASSFRGTYNEQFF. The CDR3 nucleotides are TGTGCCAGCAGTTTCCGGGGGACCTACAATGAGCAGTTCTTC.

This chain joins TRBV5-1 and TRBJ1-1; 8 bases line up with TRBD1. The CDR3 consists of 14 residues. Trimming removed 5 bases from V and 0 bases from J; junction bases left unmatched: 3. Germline CDR1 reads SGHRS; CDR2 reads YFSETQ. The CDR3: CASRSGGMNTEAFF. The CDR3 bases are TGCGCCAGCAGGTCAGGGGGCATGAACACTGAAGCTTTCTTT.

This clonotype showed up many times. V and J are TRBV29-1 and TRBJ1-4, with a possible D match to TRBD1 (5 bases). The CDR3 runs to 12 residues. Looked up from germline, CDR1 is SQVTM and CDR2 is ANQGSEA. The ends were cut back, 5 bases at V and 5 bases at J, with 9 bases in the middle. In nucleotides, the CDR3 is TGCAGCGTTAGGGACGGGAATGAAAAACTGTTTTTT. The encoded protein is CSVRDGNEKLFF.

In this sample, this clonotype turned up a few times. The chain has TRBV14 and TRBJ2-7; D is perhaps TRBD2 (7 bases). CDR1 and CDR2 (germline): SGHDN, FVKESK. This CDR3 has 15 amino acids. Trimming took off 1 base at V and 2 bases at J, with 12 bases between the two ends. The CDR3 sequence is CASSQGGGQAYEQYF. The CDR3 nucleotides are TGTGCCAGCAGCCAAGGGGGGGGGCAGGCCTACGAGCAGTACTTC.

The chain links TRBV20-1 to TRBJ2-1, with D possibly TRBD1 on 6 matching bases. V lost 6 bases to trimming and J lost 0 bases, with 18 bases between them. CDR3 size: 16 residues. Germline loops: CDR1 DFQATT, CDR2 SNEGSKA (reference sequence). The CDR3 spells CSAQHLQGSSYNEQFF. The CDR3 bases are TGCAGTGCCCAACACTTACAGGGTAGCTCCTACAATGAGCAGTTCTTC.

In its sample, this clonotype was seen many times. The V gene is TRBV29-1, the J gene TRBJ2-7, with D possibly TRBD1 on 5 matching bases. Deletions cut 6 bases from V and 7 bases from J, with 13 bases between. Germline V gene data show CDR1 as SQVTM and CDR2 as ANQGSEA. The CDR3 spans 11 residues. CDR3 loop: CSVAGSAEQYF. For the CDR3, the DNA is TGCAGCGTAGCAGGGTCCGCAGAGCAGTACTTC.

This clonotype showed up many times. The V gene is TRBV5-1, the J gene TRBJ1-4, with 9 bases identical to TRBD1. Trimming at V came to 0 bases and at J to 10 bases, leaving 7 bases not matched to a gene. The CDR3 contains 15 residues. Germline V gene data show CDR1 as SGHRS and CDR2 as YFSETQ. The CDR3 DNA sequence: TGCGCCAGCAGCTTGGGCCCGGGACAGGGAGCAAAACTGTTTTTT. Protein product: CASSLGPGQGAKLFF.

This clonotype showed up just a few times. The chain employs TRBV20-1 and TRBJ2-4, with unresolved D. The germline V and J ends were trimmed by 3 bases and 6 bases, with 6 bases remaining between them. Looked up from germline, CDR1 is DFQATT and CDR2 is SNEGSKA (reference sequence). The CDR3 contains 11 residues. The CDR3 bases are TGCAGTGCTAGCATAGCAAACATTCAGTACTTC. The encoded protein is CSASIANIQYF.

This clonotype was found a few times. The J gene is TRBJ1-4, the V gene TRBV19; possible D gene TRBD1, 5 bases. Germline V gene sequence: CDR1 LNHDA, CDR2 SQIVND (reference sequence). Trimming cost V 0 bases and J 5 bases, with 13 bases left between them. The CDR3 is 16 residues long. The CDR3 spells CASSIDPRDRNEKLFF. The CDR3 DNA reads as TGTGCCAGTAGTATAGATCCACGGGACCGCAATGAAAAACTGTTTTTT. Complete variable domain (other parts from reference TRBV19 and TRBJ1-4): DGGITQSPKYLFRKEGQNVTLSCEQNLNHDAMYWYRQDPGQGLRLIYYSQIVNDFQKGDIAEGYSVSREKKESFPLTVTSAQKNPTAFYLCASSIDPRDRNEKLFFGSGTQLSVL.

V and J are TRBV10-1 and TRBJ1-1, with 7 bases lining up with TRBD1. The V gene's germline CDR1 is WNHNN and CDR2 SYGVQD (reference sequence). The CDR3 is 12 amino acids. V lost 6 bases and J lost 5; bases outside the gene matches: 3. The CDR3 coding sequence is TGCGCCAGCAGGGGGGACAGTACTGAAGCTTTCTTT. It encodes CASRGDSTEAFF.

This clonotype was seen a few times. The V and J genes are TRBV29-1 and TRBJ1-4; D is uncertain. Trimming stripped 3 bases from V and 7 bases from J, with 15 bases between. Germline V gives CDR1 SQVTM, CDR2 ANQGSEA. The CDR3 contains 14 residues. As DNA, the CDR3 is TGCAGCGTTGATCAGACCGGACGGGGTGAAAAACTGTTTTTT. Protein sequence: CSVDQTGRGEKLFF.

The chain combines TRBV21-1 with TRBJ1-3. TRBV21-1 is reported as a pseudogene. CDR3 length equals 13 residues. This chain's CDR3 is CASSRGRADTIYF. For the CDR3, the DNA is TGTGCCAGCAGCCGTGGACGGGCCGACACCATATATTTT.

This clonotype was found a few times. The chain employs TRBV5-1 and TRBJ2-7; 7 bases are a match to TRBD1. The CDR3 sequence is 16 residues long. V trimming: 4 bases; J trimming: 2 bases; junction bases outside the gene matches: 12. Per germline, CDR1 SGHRS and CDR2 YFSETQ. The CDR3 bases are TGCGCCAGCAGCATAGTCGAGAGACAGGGAGCCTACGAGCAGTACTTC. It is translated as CASSIVERQGAYEQYF.

The CDR3 nucleotides are TGTGCCAGCAGCTTAGAGGGACTAGCGGCCTACAATGAGCAGTTCTTC. Translation gives CASSLEGLAAYNEQFF. This chain connects TRBV7-8 to TRBJ2-1; 11 bases line up with TRBD2. Trimming at V came to 1 base and at J to 2 bases, leaving 1 base not matched to a gene. The germline V gene has CDR1 SGHVS and CDR2 FQNEAQ. The CDR3 length is 16 residues.

The V and J genes are TRBV5-1 and TRBJ2-1; a weak D match, TRBD1 (5 bases). Germline V gene data show CDR1 as SGHRS and CDR2 as YFSETQ. The CDR3 extends over 13 amino acids. V was trimmed by 4 bases and J by 5 bases, leaving 10 bases between them. CDR3 bases: TGCGCCAGCAGCCCGCAACAGGACAATGAGCAGTTCTTC. This translates into CASSPQQDNEQFF.

This clonotype was counted only a few times. V and J are TRBV18 and TRBJ2-2; D is uncertain. This CDR3 has 16 residues. Trimming took 3 bases from V and 0 from J, leaving 11 bases between them. The germline gives CDR1 KGHSH, CDR2 LQKENI. The CDR3 loop reads CASSPRMGTNTGELFF. As DNA, the CDR3 is TGTGCCAGCTCACCCCGGATGGGGACGAACACCGGGGAGCTGTTTTTT.

This clonotype was seen many times. This sequence joins TRBV20-1 and TRBJ1-1; D might be TRBD1 (6 bases). CDR1 is DFQATT and CDR2 is SNEGSKA in the germline V gene (reference sequence). The CDR3 length is 15 residues. Trimming pared 5 bases from V and 5 bases from J, leaving 21 bases between. The CDR3 DNA is TGCAGTGCTGGAGGCCTACAGGGAGGGGGGACTGAAGCTTTCTTT. Its protein is CSAGGLQGGGTEAFF.

The V gene is TRBV21-1, the J gene TRBJ2-7; the DNA was not compared with TRBD1, the D call given in the table. TRBV21-1 is shown as a pseudogene. The CDR3 length is 15 residues. The CDR3 region has the DNA TGTGCCAGCAGCAAGGGACAGGGCGCGAGCTACGAGCAGTACTTC. It codes for CASSKGQGASYEQYF.

V gene TRBV7-6 combines with J gene TRBJ2-3, with 10 bases aligning to TRBD2. This CDR3 contains 17 residues. Germline V gives CDR1 SGHVS, CDR2 FNYEAQ. Unmatched junction bases numbered 11, after V lost 5 bases and J lost 3 bases. Written as DNA, the CDR3 is TGTGCCAGCAGCCAAAGACTAGCGGGCCTTGGGACAGATACGCAGTATTTT. Amino acids: CASSQRLAGLGTDTQYF.

This clonotype was found many times. This chain joins TRBV7-8 and TRBJ2-7; a weak D match, TRBD2 (5 bases). Germline V CDR1 and CDR2: SGHVS, FQNEAQ. Trimming took off 0 bases at V and 2 bases at J, with 8 bases between the two ends. CDR3 size: 14 residues. The CDR3 bases are TGTGCCAGCAGCTTAGCGGGAGCCACCTACGAGCAGTACTTC. It specifies CASSLAGATYEQYF.

This chain joins TRBV29-1 and TRBJ2-1; 8 nucleotides match TRBD2. The J segment lost 3 bases and the V segment lost 0 bases, leaving 4 bases of the junction unmatched. Germline-derived CDR1 and CDR2 are SQVTM and ANQGSEA. This CDR3 is built from 15 residues. The chain's CDR3 is CSVEEGGGHYNEQFF. CDR3 DNA: TGCAGCGTTGAAGAGGGCGGGGGGCACTACAATGAGCAGTTCTTC.

The chain carries TRBV20-1 and TRBJ1-4, with a possible D match to TRBD1 (6 bases). Germline loops: CDR1 DFQATT, CDR2 SNEGSKA (reference sequence). CDR3 length: 14 residues. V shed 0 bases and J shed 7 bases, with 12 bases lying between them. The CDR3 coding sequence is TGCAGTGCTAGAGATCCCAGGGGTAGTGAAAAACTGTTTTTT. Protein: CSARDPRGSEKLFF.

V is TRBV2 and J is TRBJ2-1; D gene ambiguous. V was pared by 7 bases and J by 6 bases, with 10 bases between. CDR1 and CDR2 (germline): SNHLY, FYNNEI. The length of the CDR3 is 12 residues. CDR3 sequence (DNA): TGTGCCAGCAAAGTTTTCCCCAATGAGCAGTTCTTC. It specifies CASKVFPNEQFF. Drawing the rest from reference TRBV2 and TRBJ2-1, the complete variable domain is EPEVTQTPSHQVTQMGQEVILRCVPISNHLYFYWYRQILGQKVEFLVSFYNNEISEKSEIFDDQFSVERPDGSNFTLKIRSTKLEDSAMYFCASKVFPNEQFFGPGTRLTVL.